These 9 T cell receptor beta chains share one sample of origin, sequenced in a study of regulatory T cells in long-lasting Graves disease. In building TCR beta libraries, iRepertoire HTBI primers were used together with Arm-PCR of CDR3 regions. TCRdb passed the multiplex PCR reads through MiXCR, listing each CDR3 protein once. The data contain 400,000 to 500,000 distinct CDR3 sequences, about 17% of them singletons. Time point in this sample: newly diagnosed GD, antithyroid drugs for less than 3 months. RNA from PBMCs was the source of the TCR library. This sample was also put to use in a study of T cells in Graves' hyperthyroidism and ophthalmopathy.

Sequenced here: peripheral blood mononuclear cells (PBMCs), sampled at new diagnosis, from a patient treated with antithyroid drugs. These TCRs come from a woman in her 30s with Graves disease.

In this sample, this clonotype turned up many times. The V gene is TRBV27, the J gene TRBJ2-7; the match to TRBD1 covers 7 bases. Germline lookup yields CDR1 MNHEY and CDR2 SMNVEV (reference sequence). The CDR3 has 14 amino acids. V gave up 5 bases and J gave up 3 bases; unmatched junction bases: 7. Here the CDR3 DNA reads TGTGCCAGCAGTGTGGGACAGAAGATCTACGAGCAGTACTTC. Translated, it gives CASSVGQKIYEQYF.

This clonotype was counted ten times or more. A read error may account for a junction end that differs from germline. The chain carries TRBV12-3 or TRBV12-4 and TRBJ1-1, with D uncertain. The CDR3 spans 11 residues. The CDR3 nucleotides read TGTGCCAGCAGTTTAACTCCTCCCCCCTCCTTT. It encodes CASSLTPPPSF.

The V and J genes are TRBV14 and TRBJ2-3, with no clear D. CDR1 SGHDN and CDR2 FVKESK come from the germline V gene. This CDR3 contains 12 residues. V was pared by 3 bases and J by 3 bases, with 4 bases between. CDR3 DNA: TGTGCCAGCAGCCACGAAACAGATACGCAGTATTTT. Protein: CASSHETDTQYF. The variable domain in full, completed from reference TRBV14 and TRBJ2-3, reads EAGVTQFPSHSVIEKGQTVTLRCDPISGHDNLYWYRRVMGKEIKFLLHFVKESKQDESGMPNNRFLAERTGGTYSTLKVQPAELEDSGVYFCASSHETDTQYFGPGTRLTVL.

This clonotype was counted a few times. V is TRBV14 and J is TRBJ2-1; D not resolved. Germline V gene sequence: CDR1 SGHDN, CDR2 FVKESK. This CDR3 is built from 12 residues. Trimming shortened V by 6 bases and J by 6 bases, and 9 bases separated the two germline ends. The CDR3 sequence is CASSRLGNEQFF. The DNA of the CDR3 is TGTGCCAGCAGTCGACTGGGCAATGAGCAGTTCTTC.

Many counts were recorded for this clonotype. The genes are TRBV18 and TRBJ2-7; 7 positions match TRBD1. The germline V gene encodes CDR1 KGHSH and CDR2 LQKENI. V shed 2 bases and J 0 bases; nucleotides not matched to a gene: 4. The CDR3 covers 15 residues. The CDR3 protein is CASSPFPGGSYEQYF. The DNA of the CDR3 is TGTGCCAGCTCACCATTCCCAGGGGGCTCCTACGAGCAGTACTTC.

J is TRBJ1-2 and V is TRBV10-3; 9 nucleotides agree with TRBD1. Germline CDR1 reads ENHRY; CDR2 reads SYGVKD. The CDR3 covers 15 residues. V dropped 6 bases and J dropped 3; count of bases not matched to a gene: 8. CDR3 amino acids: CAIRRQGDVDYGYTF. In DNA form, the CDR3 reads TGTGCCATCAGGAGACAGGGGGACGTTGACTATGGCTACACCTTC.

V usage is TRBV12-5 and J usage is TRBJ2-1; 7 bases agree with TRBD2. V lost 4 bases, J lost 7 bases, and 1 base stayed unmatched. This CDR3 contains 12 residues. Germline CDR1 and CDR2: LGHNT and FRNRAP. The CDR3 sequence is CASGWGGNEQFF. The CDR3 nucleotides are TGTGCTAGTGGTTGGGGGGGTAATGAGCAGTTCTTC.

This clonotype has more than one count but fewer than ten. V usage is TRBV27 and J usage is TRBJ2-7, with D possibly being TRBD1 or TRBD2 (7 bases each). CDR1 MNHEY and CDR2 SMNVEV come from the germline V gene (reference sequence). The CDR3 loop spans 16 amino acids. V lost 8 bases and J 3 bases, leaving 23 bases between the germline ends. The CDR3 spells CASPPEGGQGDYEQYF. As DNA, the CDR3 is TGTGCCAGCCCTCCGGAGGGGGGGCAGGGGGACTACGAGCAGTACTTC.

This clonotype was seen at least ten times. The chain links TRBV20-1 to TRBJ1-1, with unresolved D. V was pared by 2 bases and J by 10 bases, with 11 bases between. Looked up from germline, CDR1 is DFQATT and CDR2 is SNEGSKA (reference sequence). There are 11 residues in the CDR3. The CDR3 DNA sequence: TGCAGTGCTAGACCAGCTGACGCAGCTTTCTTT. It yields the protein CSARPADAAFF.